These 12 T cell receptor beta chains came from one sample sequenced in a study of CD8 T cells in ankylosing spondylitis. TCRdb reprocessed the 5' RACE reads via MiXCR and lists one record per CDR3 protein. The sample carries roughly 150,000 distinct CDR3 sequences, around a tenth recorded once. The sequencing sample was made of blood, either unsorted or a sorted T cell fraction (not recorded which). These receptors were collected from a female donor with ankylosing spondylitis or in good health (not recorded which).

This clonotype has a handful of counts. The V call is TRBV7-9, the J call TRBJ2-7; D is perhaps TRBD1 (6 bases). Looked up from germline, CDR1 is SEHNR and CDR2 is FQNEAQ (reference sequence). This CDR3 is built from 13 residues. With 4 bases removed from V and 4 bases from J, the gap between germline ends came to 11 bases. The CDR3 DNA is TGTGCCAGCAGCTCCGGACAGAGATACGAGCAGTACTTC. Its translation: CASSSGQRYEQYF.

This clonotype came up a few times. This chain uses TRBV4-3 with TRBJ2-7, with 8 bases matching TRBD1. Germline assignment: CDR1 LGHNA and CDR2 YSLEER. V dropped 0 bases and J dropped 1; count of bases not matched to a gene: 8. This CDR3 has 17 amino acids. The CDR3 protein is CASSQEYNRGYSYEQYF. CDR3 DNA sequence: TGCGCCAGCAGCCAAGAGTATAACAGGGGGTATTCCTACGAGCAGTACTTC.

This clonotype occurred a few times. The rearrangement joins TRBV7-8 to TRBJ2-7, with 9 bases lining up with TRBD1. Trimming removed 0 bases from V and 6 bases from J; junction bases left unmatched: 15. Per the germline V gene, CDR1 is SGHVS and CDR2 is FQNEAQ. This CDR3 has 18 amino acids. In DNA form, the CDR3 reads TGTGCCAGCAGCTTAGCGTTCGTAGGGGGACAGGGTACTTTCGAGCAGTACTTC. This encodes CASSLAFVGGQGTFEQYF.

The CDR3 region has the DNA TGTGCCAGTCTTCCGCCAGCGTACCAAGAGACCCAGTACTTC. Protein: CASLPPAYQETQYF. This rearrangement joins TRBV2 to TRBJ2-5, with no clear D. With 9 bases removed from V and 0 bases from J, the gap between germline ends came to 14 bases. This CDR3 has 14 amino acids. The germline CDR1 and CDR2 sequences are SNHLY and FYNNEI. Using reference TRBV2 and TRBJ2-5 for the parts outside the CDR3, the full variable domain is EPEVTQTPSHQVTQMGQEVILRCVPISNHLYFYWYRQILGQKVEFLVSFYNNEISEKSEIFDDQFSVERPDGSNFTLKIRSTKLEDSAMYFCASLPPAYQETQYFGPGTRLLVL.

This clonotype was seen repeatedly, ten times or more. The rearrangement uses TRBV9 and TRBJ2-7, with 10 bases fitting TRBD2. The CDR3 runs 14 residues. Germline V gene lookup returns CDR1 SGDLS and CDR2 YYNGEE. V was pared by 4 bases and J by 6 bases, with 7 bases of the junction left unmatched. This CDR3 is CASSHSGRAPEQYF. The DNA of the CDR3 is TGTGCCAGCAGCCACAGCGGGAGGGCGCCCGAGCAGTACTTC.

The rearrangement links TRBV20-1 to TRBJ2-2, with 9 bases lining up with TRBD2. The germline V gene has CDR1 DFQATT and CDR2 SNEGSKA (reference sequence). Trimming took 3 bases from V and 2 from J; bases not matched to a gene: 4. CDR3 length equals 15 residues. CDR3 nucleotide sequence: TGCAGTGCTAGGGCGCTAGCGGGAAACACCGGGGAGCTGTTTTTT. Amino acids: CSARALAGNTGELFF.

This clonotype was counted a few times. An end of the junction differs from the germline gene, which may be a read error. DNA of the CDR3: TGTGCCAGTAGTTCCAGCGGGACCCCTGGGAACACCATATATTTT. Translated: CASSSSGTPGNTIYF. This sequence joins TRBV19 and TRBJ1-3; D is possibly TRBD1 (5 bases). The CDR3 has 15 amino acids. Germline CDR1 is LNHDA and CDR2 is SQIVND (reference sequence).

The chain couples TRBV14 to TRBJ1-5, with a possible D match to TRBD1 (5 bases). The CDR3 loop spans 13 amino acids. Germline CDR1 is SGHDN and CDR2 is FVKESK. V lost 5 bases and J lost 7, with 12 bases in between. As DNA, the CDR3 is TGTGCCAGCAGCGGGATGACAGCCCAGCCCCAGCATTTT. Translating gives CASSGMTAQPQHF.

This clonotype was counted only a few times. The CDR3 DNA sequence: TGTGCCAGCAGCCCGGCCGGGACAGCGAATGAGCAGTTCTTC. Residues: CASSPAGTANEQFF. The chain has TRBV5-6 and TRBJ2-1; 7 nucleotides match TRBD1. This CDR3 has 14 residues. With V trimmed by 4 bases and J by 7 bases, 8 bases remained unmatched. CDR1 is SGHDT and CDR2 is YYEEEE in the germline V gene.

V usage is TRBV4-3 and J usage is TRBJ2-7; maybe TRBD1 (6 bases). Trimming stripped 1 base from V and 0 bases from J, with 10 bases between. CDR1 and CDR2 (germline): LGHNA, YSLEER. The CDR3 loop spans 15 amino acids. The CDR3, as DNA: TGCGCCAGCAGCCAAGCCAGGGGAACCTCCTACGAGCAGTACTTC. Translated: CASSQARGTSYEQYF.

This clonotype was counted ten times or more. The chain is built from TRBV27 and TRBJ1-1, with D tentatively TRBD1 (5 bases). This CDR3 contains 14 residues. The germline CDR1 and CDR2 sequences are MNHEY and SMNVEV (reference sequence). V was cut by 5 bases and J by 3 bases, with 13 bases left in between. CDR3 region: CASSPAGDYTEAFF. The CDR3, as DNA: TGTGCCAGCAGTCCCGCGGGGGACTACACTGAAGCTTTCTTT.

This clonotype was recorded at least ten times. The chain is built from TRBV10-3 and TRBJ2-5, with D perhaps matching TRBD2 (5 bases). V lost 4 bases and J lost 4, with 10 bases in between. CDR1 ENHRY and CDR2 SYGVKD come from the germline V gene. There are 13 residues in the CDR3. The CDR3 DNA sequence: TGTGCCATCAGTGCGGACTTCAGAGAGACCCAGTACTTC. It encodes CAISADFRETQYF.